Listed below are T cell receptor beta chains from one sample, sequenced in a study of T cell responses to AZD1222 COVID-19 vaccine. Some clones are missing from TCRdb's copy, which holds only in-frame ones; the method was immunoSEQ multiplex PCR. The sample contains nearly 110,000 clones, around 90% of which appear only once. The source material was peripheral blood, sampled 28 days after the second AZD1222 dose. These receptors all stem from an adult who received the AZD1222 COVID-19 vaccine. Both conserved end residues are part of each CDR3. D genes are given only for firm matches. Size is omitted from some rows. Given values are once, few, many or a class for expanded clones.

15,TRBJ2-2,TRBV28,.,once,TGTGCCAGCAGTTTAGCCCCCACAGGGCACGGGGAGCTGTTTTTT,CASSLAPTGHGELFF
14,TRBJ2-1,TRBV29-1,.,.,TGCAGCGTTGAAGATCCTCTGGGGAGGACTGAGCAGTTCTTC,CSVEDPLGRTEQFF
16,TRBJ1-2,TRBV6-5,.,.,TGTGCCAGCAGTTATGTACCGGGACAAAACTACTATGGCTACACCTTC,CASSYVPGQNYYGYTF
13,TRBJ2-7,TRBV29-1,.,.,TGCAGCGTGACCGGGCAAAGCTCCTACGAGCAGTACTTC,CSVTGQSSYEQYF
14,TRBJ2-7,TRBV27,TRBD1,.,TGTGCCAGCAGACTCCGGGACAGGGCTTACGAGCAGTACTTC,CASRLRDRAYEQYF
11,TRBJ1-3,TRBV30,.,.,TGTGCCTGGAGGCTTGGGAACACCATATATTTT,CAWRLGNTIYF
14,TRBJ1-2,TRBV5-1,.,.,TGCGCCAGCAGCTTGGACGGGGGGAACTATGGCTACACCTTC,CASSLDGGNYGYTF
15,TRBJ2-3,TRBV6-5,.,.,TGTGCCAGCAGTTACTCTGGGAGAGGCACAGATACGCAGTATTTT,CASSYSGRGTDTQYF
13,TRBJ1-2,TRBV12-3/TRBV12-4,.,.,TGTGCCAGCAGACCCGCCGGGGCCTATGGCTACACCTTC,CASRPAGAYGYTF
11,TRBJ2-7,TRBV20-1,.,.,TGCAGTGCTAGAGTGGATTACGAGCAGTACTTC,CSARVDYEQYF
14,TRBJ1-1,TRBV2,TRBD1,.,TGTGCCAGCACTAAGACACAGGGGGCTACTGAAGCTTTCTTT,CASTKTQGATEAFF
15,TRBJ2-7,TRBV13,TRBD2,.,TGTGCCAGCAGCCCCCGGGAGGGGAGGTACTACGAGCAGTACTTC,CASSPREGRYYEQYF
13,TRBJ2-1,TRBV4-1,.,once,TGCGCCAGCAGCCGTAGGAGAGAGAATGAGCAGTTCTTC,CASSRRRENEQFF
13,TRBJ2-3,TRBV29-1,.,.,TGCACCATATGGGGGACACTAACAGATACGCAGTATTTT,CTIWGTLTDTQYF
15,TRBJ1-4,TRBV5-1,TRBD1,.,TGCGCCAGCAGCTCCGGACAGGCGCACAATGAAAAACTGTTTTTT,CASSSGQAHNEKLFF
15,TRBJ1-2,TRBV6-2/TRBV6-3,TRBD1,.,TGTGCCAGCAGTTACGGGACAGGGGCCCCCTATGGCTACACCTTC,CASSYGTGAPYGYTF
12,TRBJ1-2,TRBV5-6,.,.,TGTGCCAGCCGGGGGGCCGGCTATGGCTACACCTTC,CASRGAGYGYTF
13,TRBJ1-2,TRBV12-3/TRBV12-4,.,once,TGTGCCAGCAGCCTCCAGGGGTCCATCGGCTACACCTTC,CASSLQGSIGYTF
13,TRBJ2-7,TRBV10-3,TRBD2,.,TGTGCCATCAGGCTAGCGGGAACCTACGAGCAGTACTTC,CAIRLAGTYEQYF
15,TRBJ2-1,TRBV5-4,TRBD2,once,TGTGCCAGCAGCTTAACGTGGGAGGGTCAGGATGAGCAGTTCTTC,CASSLTWEGQDEQFF
14,TRBJ2-2,TRBV11-3,TRBD2,.,TGTGCCAGCAGCCCTAGGGAGGGGCCCGGGGAGCTGTTTTTT,CASSPREGPGELFF
13,TRBJ2-1,TRBV7-8,TRBD2,.,TGTGCCAGCCGCGGGAGCTCCTACAATGAGCAGTTCTTC,CASRGSSYNEQFF
13,TRBJ1-5,TRBV28,.,.,TGTGCCAGTGGGGACTTTAGCAATCAGCCCCAGCATTTT,CASGDFSNQPQHF
14,TRBJ1-4,TRBV9,.,.,TGTGCCAGCAGCGTAGATCAACTCCATGAAAAACTGTTTTTT,CASSVDQLHEKLFF
15,TRBJ1-3,TRBV5-1,.,.,TGCGCCAGCAGCTTGTCAGCCCAGCGGGGAAACACCATATATTTT,CASSLSAQRGNTIYF
11,TRBJ1-3,TRBV19,.,.,TGTGCCAGTGACACTGGAAACACCATATATTTT,CASDTGNTIYF
16,TRBJ1-4,TRBV4-1,.,.,TGCGCCAGCAGCCAAGTGATGGCAGGGACTAATGAAAAACTGTTTTTT,CASSQVMAGTNEKLFF
15,TRBJ2-2,TRBV14,.,.,TGTGCCAGCAGCCAAGAGGGAAGATACACCGGGGAGCTGTTTTTT,CASSQEGRYTGELFF
14,TRBJ2-7,TRBV5-1,TRBD2,.,TGCGCCAGCAGTCGGCAGCGGGGGATGTACGAGCAGTACTTC,CASSRQRGMYEQYF
14,TRBJ1-5,TRBV7-8,.,.,TGTGCCAGCAGCTTCGATACCCGGCGTCAGCCCCAGCATTTT,CASSFDTRRQPQHF
15,TRBJ1-6,TRBV28,.,.,TGTGCCAGCAGTTCCGGACAGACCAATAATTCACCCCTCCACTTT,CASSSGQTNNSPLHF
12,TRBJ2-3,TRBV12-3/TRBV12-4,.,.,TGTGCCAGCAGTCCGGATACAGATACGCAGTATTTT,CASSPDTDTQYF
14,TRBJ1-3,TRBV28,.,.,TGTGCCACCTTACCTGTCACCTCTGGAAACACCATATATTTT,CATLPVTSGNTIYF
19,TRBJ1-6,TRBV4-1,TRBD1,.,TGCGCCAGCAGCCAAGGACACAGGGGAGAAAGCTCCTATAATTCACCCCTCCACTTT,CASSQGHRGESSYNSPLHF
18,TRBJ1-1,TRBV10-3,.,.,TGTGCCATCAGTGACCCGAAAGGGGTGGGGGCACAGAACACTGAAGCTTTCTTT,CAISDPKGVGAQNTEAFF
14,TRBJ1-5,TRBV24-1,TRBD1,.,TGTGCCACCAGTGGACCAGGGGGCCGCCAGCCCCAGCATTTT,CATSGPGGRQPQHF
14,TRBJ2-7,TRBV25-1,.,.,TGTGCCAGCAGTGATACAGGCTCGCGGAAAGAGCAGTACTTC,CASSDTGSRKEQYF
15,TRBJ2-2,TRBV3-1/TRBV3-2,.,.,TGTGCCAGCAGCCAAGCAGGGTGGGGGACCGGGGAGCTGTTTTTT,CASSQAGWGTGELFF
18,TRBJ2-2,TRBV5-6,TRBD2,.,TGTGCCAGCAGCCACGGCTCAGTAGCGGGAGTTCTCACCGGGGAGCTGTTTTTT,CASSHGSVAGVLTGELFF
12,TRBJ2-1,TRBV6-5,.,.,TGTGCCAGCAGTTCTGAAGGTTTTGAGCAGTTCTTC,CASSSEGFEQFF
17,TRBJ1-5,TRBV30,.,.,TGTGCCTGGGCCCGAGGGGGGAAAGGGGATAGCAATCAGCCCCAGCATTTT,CAWARGGKGDSNQPQHF
13,TRBJ1-2,TRBV11-2,.,.,TGTGCCAGCAGTTTACAGGGAATCGGTGGCTACACCTTC,CASSLQGIGGYTF
18,TRBJ2-2,TRBV9,TRBD2,.,TGTGCCAGCAGCGTACTATCCGGACTAGCGGGATCCACCGGGGAGCTGTTTTTT,CASSVLSGLAGSTGELFF
13,TRBJ2-3,TRBV5-6,.,.,TGTGCCAGCAGCTTGGCGGAGGGAGGTACGCAGTATTTT,CASSLAEGGTQYF
16,TRBJ1-5,TRBV10-1,TRBD1,once,TGCGCCAGCAGAGTAATATTACAGGGGGACAATCAGCCCCAGCATTTT,CASRVILQGDNQPQHF
13,TRBJ1-3,TRBV10-1,.,.,TGCGCCAGCACGTTGGACACTGGAAACACCATATATTTT,CASTLDTGNTIYF